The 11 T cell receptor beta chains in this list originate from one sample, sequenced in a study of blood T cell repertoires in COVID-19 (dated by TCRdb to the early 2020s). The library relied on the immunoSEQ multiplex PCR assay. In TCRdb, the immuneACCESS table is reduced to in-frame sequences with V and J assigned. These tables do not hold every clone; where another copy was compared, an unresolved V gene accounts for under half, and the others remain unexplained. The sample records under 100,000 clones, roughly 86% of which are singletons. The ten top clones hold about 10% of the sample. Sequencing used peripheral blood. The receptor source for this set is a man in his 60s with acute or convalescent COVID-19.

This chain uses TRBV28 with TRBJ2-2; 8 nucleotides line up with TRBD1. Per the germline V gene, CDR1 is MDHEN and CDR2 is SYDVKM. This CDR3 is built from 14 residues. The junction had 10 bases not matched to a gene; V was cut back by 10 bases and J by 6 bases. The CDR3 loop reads CAIQGQVLSGELFF. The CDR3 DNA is TGTGCCATCCAGGGACAGGTTCTCTCCGGGGAGCTGTTTTTT.

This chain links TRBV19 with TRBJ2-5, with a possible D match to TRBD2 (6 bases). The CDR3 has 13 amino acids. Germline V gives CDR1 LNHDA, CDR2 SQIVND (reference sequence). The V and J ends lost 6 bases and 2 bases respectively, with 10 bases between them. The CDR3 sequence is CASRGTFQETQYF. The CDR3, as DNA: TGTGCCAGTAGAGGGACTTTTCAAGAGACCCAGTACTTC.

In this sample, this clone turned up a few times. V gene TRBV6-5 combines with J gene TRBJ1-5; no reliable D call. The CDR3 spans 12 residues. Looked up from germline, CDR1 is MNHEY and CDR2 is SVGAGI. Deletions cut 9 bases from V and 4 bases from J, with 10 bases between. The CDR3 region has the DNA TGTGCCAGTCAAGAGCCTAATCAGCCCCAGCATTTT. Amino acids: CASQEPNQPQHF.

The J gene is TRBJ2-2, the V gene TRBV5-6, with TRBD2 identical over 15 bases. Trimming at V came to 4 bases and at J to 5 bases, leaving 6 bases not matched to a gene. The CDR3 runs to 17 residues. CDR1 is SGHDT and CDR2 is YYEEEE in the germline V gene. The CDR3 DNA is TGTGCCAGCAGCCCTAGGACTAGCGGGAGGGAGACCGGGGAGCTGTTTTTT. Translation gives CASSPRTSGRETGELFF.

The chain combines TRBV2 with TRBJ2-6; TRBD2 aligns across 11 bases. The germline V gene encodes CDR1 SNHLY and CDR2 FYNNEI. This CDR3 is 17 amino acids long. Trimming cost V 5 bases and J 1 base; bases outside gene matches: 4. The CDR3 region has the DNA TGTGCCAGCAGTCCGACTAGCGGGGCTTCTGGGGCCAACGTCCTGACTTTC. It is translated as CASSPTSGASGANVLTF.

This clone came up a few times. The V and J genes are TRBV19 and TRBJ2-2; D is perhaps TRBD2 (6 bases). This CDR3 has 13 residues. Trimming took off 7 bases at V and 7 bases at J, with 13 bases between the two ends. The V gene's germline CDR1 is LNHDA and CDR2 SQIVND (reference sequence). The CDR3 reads CASKRADVGELFF. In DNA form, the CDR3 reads TGTGCCAGTAAGCGGGCGGATGTCGGGGAGCTGTTTTTT.

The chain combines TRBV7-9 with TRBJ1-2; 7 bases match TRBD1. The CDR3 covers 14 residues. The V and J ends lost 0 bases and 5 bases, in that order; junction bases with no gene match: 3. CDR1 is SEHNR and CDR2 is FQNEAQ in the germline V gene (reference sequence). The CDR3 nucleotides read TGTGCCAGCAGCTTAGCTGGGACAGAGTATGGCTACACCTTC. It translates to CASSLAGTEYGYTF.

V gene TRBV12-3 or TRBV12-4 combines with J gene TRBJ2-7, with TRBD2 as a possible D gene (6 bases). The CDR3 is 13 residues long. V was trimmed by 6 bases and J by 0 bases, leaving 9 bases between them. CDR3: CASRWGDSYEQYF. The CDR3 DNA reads TGTGCCAGCAGGTGGGGGGACTCCTACGAGCAGTACTTC.

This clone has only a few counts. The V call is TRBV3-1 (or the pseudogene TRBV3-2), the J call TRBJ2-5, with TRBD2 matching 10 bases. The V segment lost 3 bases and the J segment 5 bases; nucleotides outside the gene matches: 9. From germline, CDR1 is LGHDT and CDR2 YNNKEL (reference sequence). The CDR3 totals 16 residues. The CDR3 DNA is TGTGCCAGCAGCCACTCAGCGGGGGGGCCGAGGGAGACCCAGTACTTC. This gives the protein CASSHSAGGPRETQYF.

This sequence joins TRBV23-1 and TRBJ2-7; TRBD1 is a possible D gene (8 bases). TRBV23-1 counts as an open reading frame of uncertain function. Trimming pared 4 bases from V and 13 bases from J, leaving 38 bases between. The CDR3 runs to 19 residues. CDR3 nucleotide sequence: TGCGCCAGCAGTCGGGACAGGTCGAGGAGGACGCGGGGGCTACGAGGGACCTACTTC. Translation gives CASSRDRSRRTRGLRGTYF.

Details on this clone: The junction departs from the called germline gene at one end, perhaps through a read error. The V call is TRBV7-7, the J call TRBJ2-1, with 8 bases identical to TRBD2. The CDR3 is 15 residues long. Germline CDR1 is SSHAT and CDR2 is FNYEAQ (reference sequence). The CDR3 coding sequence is TGTGCTAGCAGCTCCCTAGCGGGCCTCTACAATGAGCAGTTCTTC. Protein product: CASSSLAGLYNEQFF.